The clone carrying this T cell receptor beta chain was seen at least ten times. This CDR3 fails to terminate in the conserved phenylalanine or tryptophan, so it likely reflects a read error. This entry is derived from a study of T cells in Graves' hyperthyroidism and ophthalmopathy. Each ophthalmopathy patient scored at least 3 on the Clinical Activity Score and at least 4 on NOSPECS grade, with duration under 3 months. The CDR3 has 15 residues. The germline V gene encodes CDR1 MNHEY and CDR2 SMNVEV (reference sequence). V was trimmed by 3 bases and J by 8 bases, leaving 19 bases between them. TCR beta CDR3 sequences were amplified from RNA transcripts. Researchers ran a first-round RT-PCR on the TCR CDR3 using the HTBI primer set. TCRdb independently ran MiXCR on the multiplex PCR reads; one entry per CDR3 protein. The data contain fewer than 750,000 distinct CDR3 sequences, over 12% of them singletons.

The genes are TRBV27 and TRBJ1-2; D might be TRBD1 (5 bases). The TCR originated in a woman in her thirties or forties with Graves' ophthalmopathy. Sequencing was done on a sample of blood. CDR3 nucleotide sequence: TGTGCCAGCAGTTTCTCTGACGGGGGTGGGGTAGGCTACACCCTC. Encoded protein: CASSFSDGGGVGYTL.